Included here is one T cell receptor beta chain sequence, with context. The data derive from a study of shared T cell receptors in the human thymus. The repertoire was sequenced with immunoSEQ multiplex PCR; TCRdb's copy has only in-frame clones and lacks some. The table lists 500,000 to 750,000 clones, approximately 88% of them singletons, with 0.0095% to 0.011% in the top ten. The same data also went into a second study, on human thymus T cells. From that second work: Finnish infants who were healthy and having corrective surgery for congenital heart defects made up the donors. It was from resections taken during corrective heart surgery that the thymus tissue came.

Sequenced sample: thymocytes. This receptor was obtained from a boy less than two years old with a congenital heart defect.

Written as DNA, the CDR3 is TGTGCCTGGAGCTGGGGGGGTCGTCTGAGCGGGAGAGGCACAGATACGCAGTATTTT. Amino acids: CAWSWGGRLSGRGTDTQYF. The chain employs TRBV30 and TRBJ2-3; TRBD2 matches 8 bases. The CDR3 consists of 19 residues. Germline V gene sequence: CDR1 GTSNPN, CDR2 SVGIG (reference sequence). With 3 bases clipped from V and 1 base from J, the junction kept 18 bases outside the gene matches.